A selection of T cell receptor beta chains follows, all from one sample in a study of T cells expressing NK-cell markers. TCRdb reprocessed the 5' RACE reads and keeps a single row for each CDR3 protein, giving no DNA. Its clone listing holds about 430,000 distinct CDR3 sequences. Sample: blood T cells: a sorted CD56 or NKG2C T cell subset, CD4+ or CD8+ T cells, or bulk PBMC T cells (not recorded which). The receptors come from a woman in her fifties or sixties in good health. Each CDR3 is given with its conserved first and last residue. The order of the fields is V gene, J gene, CDR3 protein.

v_call: TRBV12-3/TRBV12-4; j_call: TRBJ2-2; cdr3_aa: CASNPITGSGELFF
v_call: TRBV7-9; j_call: TRBJ2-5; cdr3_aa: CASSASGRGETQYF
v_call: TRBV27; j_call: TRBJ2-3; cdr3_aa: CASSFQGGSTDTQYF
v_call: TRBV20-1; j_call: TRBJ1-1; cdr3_aa: CSASRQGNTEAFF
v_call: TRBV12-3/TRBV12-4; j_call: TRBJ2-3; cdr3_aa: CASSAGTPTDTQYF
v_call: TRBV20-1; j_call: TRBJ2-1; cdr3_aa: CSAWTGPEQFF
v_call: TRBV27; j_call: TRBJ2-1; cdr3_aa: CASSLRTGTYNEQFF
v_call: TRBV12-3/TRBV12-4; j_call: TRBJ2-7; cdr3_aa: CASSVDRSSYEQYF
v_call: TRBV12-3/TRBV12-4; j_call: TRBJ1-6; cdr3_aa: CASSPGANSPLHF
v_call: TRBV24-1; j_call: TRBJ2-5; cdr3_aa: CATSDLHKGVQETQYF
v_call: TRBV29-1; j_call: TRBJ2-7; cdr3_aa: CSVGSGGPYEQYF
v_call: TRBV10-2; j_call: TRBJ1-1; cdr3_aa: CASSGDRGRTEAFF
v_call: TRBV7-6; j_call: TRBJ2-3; cdr3_aa: CASSPRQDGTQYF
v_call: TRBV5-5; j_call: TRBJ2-5; cdr3_aa: CASSSAGGSGETQYF
v_call: TRBV4-1; j_call: TRBJ2-7; cdr3_aa: CASSPFRGSYEQYF
v_call: TRBV5-6; j_call: TRBJ2-5; cdr3_aa: CASSLRGPGTQYF
v_call: TRBV29-1; j_call: TRBJ1-4; cdr3_aa: CSVEKGTSEKLFF
v_call: TRBV20-1; j_call: TRBJ1-2; cdr3_aa: CSARDTTAPQGYTF
v_call: TRBV28; j_call: TRBJ1-5; cdr3_aa: CASSLPSQPQHF
v_call: TRBV11-2; j_call: TRBJ1-2; cdr3_aa: CASSLLRGTGVGYTF
v_call: TRBV20-1; j_call: TRBJ2-7; cdr3_aa: CSAAGLPKVREQYF
v_call: TRBV24-1; j_call: TRBJ2-2; cdr3_aa: CATSESGMRAGELFF
v_call: TRBV27; j_call: TRBJ1-1; cdr3_aa: CASSLSGGRYEAFF
v_call: TRBV10-3; j_call: TRBJ1-5; cdr3_aa: CATVGTAGNQPQHF
v_call: TRBV7-8; j_call: TRBJ2-1; cdr3_aa: CASSVGNLGGIYNEQFF
v_call: TRBV7-9; j_call: TRBJ1-2; cdr3_aa: CASSLSGGYGYTF
v_call: TRBV5-1; j_call: TRBJ2-5; cdr3_aa: CASRMWGGQETQYF
v_call: TRBV7-2; j_call: TRBJ2-7; cdr3_aa: CASTRSGQGHYEQYF
v_call: TRBV13; j_call: TRBJ2-5; cdr3_aa: CASSGGLASETQYF
v_call: TRBV12-3/TRBV12-4; j_call: TRBJ2-5; cdr3_aa: CASSPTDRAAQYF
v_call: TRBV20-1; j_call: TRBJ2-5; cdr3_aa: CSARDSSRTGTQYF
v_call: TRBV29-1; j_call: TRBJ2-7; cdr3_aa: CSVLGRGLREQYF
v_call: TRBV5-1; j_call: TRBJ2-1; cdr3_aa: CASNGGPEQFF
v_call: TRBV21-1; j_call: TRBJ2-1; cdr3_aa: CASSKGGLAGYVSYNEQFF
v_call: TRBV7-3; j_call: TRBJ2-2; cdr3_aa: CASSSQRTGELFF
v_call: TRBV7-6; j_call: TRBJ2-1; cdr3_aa: CASTGQPSYNEQFF
v_call: TRBV24-1; j_call: TRBJ2-1; cdr3_aa: CATSDQLAGAYNEQFF
v_call: TRBV21-1; j_call: TRBJ1-2; cdr3_aa: CASSKHEGDRVNGYTF
v_call: TRBV7-9; j_call: TRBJ2-2; cdr3_aa: CASSGTGHTGELFF
v_call: TRBV28; j_call: TRBJ1-2; cdr3_aa: CASSLQSGLGGYTF
v_call: TRBV5-1; j_call: TRBJ2-7; cdr3_aa: CASSDNSYEQYF
v_call: TRBV11-3; j_call: TRBJ2-1; cdr3_aa: CASSRSWPISGSFRRDNEQFF
v_call: TRBV29-1; j_call: TRBJ2-5; cdr3_aa: CSSGVGSRETQYF
v_call: TRBV24-1; j_call: TRBJ2-2; cdr3_aa: CATSAFAGTGLSGGELFF
v_call: TRBV6-1; j_call: TRBJ2-4; cdr3_aa: CASSERRERLAKNIQYF
v_call: TRBV29-1; j_call: TRBJ2-5; cdr3_aa: CSFKTGGETQYF
v_call: TRBV15; j_call: TRBJ2-1; cdr3_aa: CATSRERAVNEQFF
v_call: TRBV5-1; j_call: TRBJ1-2; cdr3_aa: CASSSNYYGYTF
v_call: TRBV12-3/TRBV12-4; j_call: TRBJ1-3; cdr3_aa: CASTPTGGNTIYF
v_call: TRBV15; j_call: TRBJ2-5; cdr3_aa: CATSRSEKTQYF
v_call: TRBV7-6; j_call: TRBJ2-1; cdr3_aa: CASSAIGGEGTEQFF
v_call: TRBV15; j_call: TRBJ2-5; cdr3_aa: CATSRVTTGAQETQYF
v_call: TRBV4-1; j_call: TRBJ1-1; cdr3_aa: CASSQDLRTTTEAFF
v_call: TRBV6-5; j_call: TRBJ2-1; cdr3_aa: CASSYSMWSDNEQFF
v_call: TRBV11-2; j_call: TRBJ2-3; cdr3_aa: CASSLASVPDTQYF